These T cell receptor beta chains were read from a single sample in a study of Ad26.COV2.S vaccination and SARS-CoV-2 variants. The data were produced by immunoSEQ multiplex PCR, yet TCRdb's version contains in-frame clones alone and is incomplete. The table shows about 350,000 clones, with about 86% occurring only once. This specimen was peripheral blood, taken in a trial of Ad26.COV2.S vaccine versus placebo. Receptor source: a person between 18 and 60 years old who received the Ad26.COV2.S COVID-19 vaccine or a placebo. The CDR3 runs from the conserved cysteine through the conserved F or W. A D gene is named only where the DNA matches it firmly. Expanded clones are given a class, and other clones once, few, many or no size at all.

TRBD1 - TRBJ1-1 TRBV28 CASSLGGQGWTEAFF TGTGCCAGCAGTTTAGGGGGACAGGGTTGGACTGAAGCTTTCTTT
- - TRBJ2-2 TRBV24-1 CATAGPPNTGELFF TGTGCCACCGCGGGACCGCCGAACACCGGGGAGCTGTTTTTT
- - TRBJ2-3 TRBV4-2 CASSQVEGTDTQYF TGTGCCAGCAGCCAAGTCGAGGGCACAGATACGCAGTATTTT
TRBD1 - TRBJ1-2 TRBV28 CASRRDREDYGYTF TGTGCCAGCAGACGGGACAGGGAAGACTATGGCTACACCTTC
- - TRBJ2-6 TRBV19 CASSIGSRGGSFGANVLTF TGTGCCAGTAGTATAGGGAGCAGGGGAGGCTCGTTCGGGGCCAACGTCCTGACTTTC
- - TRBJ2-1 TRBV5-5 CASSSGGADFRGEQFF TGTGCCAGCAGCTCCGGAGGGGCGGACTTCAGGGGTGAGCAGTTCTTC
- once TRBJ1-5 TRBV4-1 CASSHEGYSNQPQHF TGCGCCAGCAGCCACGAAGGGTATAGCAATCAGCCCCAGCATTTT
- once TRBJ2-3 TRBV10-3 CAISELGRGGDTQYF TGTGCCATCAGTGAGTTAGGCAGGGGGGGAGATACGCAGTATTTT
TRBD1 - TRBJ2-7 TRBV27 CASSPGTGGSDEQYF TGTGCCAGCAGTCCGGGGACAGGGGGAAGTGACGAGCAGTACTTC
- - TRBJ2-1 TRBV6-2/TRBV6-3 CASSYFSSSYNEQFF TGTGCCAGCAGTTACTTTTCCAGCTCCTACAATGAGCAGTTCTTC
TRBD2 - TRBJ2-7 TRBV7-9 CASSPGLGYDEQYF TGTGCCAGTTCTCCGGGACTAGGGTATGACGAGCAGTACTTC
TRBD1 few TRBJ1-2 TRBV7-6 CASSSTGAGGYTF TGTGCCAGCAGCTCCACAGGGGCGGGGGGCTACACCTTC
- - TRBJ2-1 TRBV6-5 CASTRGPNEQFF TGTGCCAGCACCCGGGGCCCGAATGAGCAGTTCTTC
- - TRBJ2-2 TRBV12-3/TRBV12-4 CASGSRNTGELFF TGTGCCAGCGGGAGCCGGAACACCGGGGAGCTGTTTTTT
- - TRBJ2-5 TRBV6-2/TRBV6-3 CASSYPTAQETQYF TGTGCCAGCAGTTACCCAACAGCCCAAGAGACCCAGTACTTC
TRBD2 once TRBJ2-2 TRBV4-2 CASSQVSSGRGTGELFF TGTGCCAGCAGCCAAGTGAGCAGCGGGAGGGGCACCGGGGAGCTGTTTTTT